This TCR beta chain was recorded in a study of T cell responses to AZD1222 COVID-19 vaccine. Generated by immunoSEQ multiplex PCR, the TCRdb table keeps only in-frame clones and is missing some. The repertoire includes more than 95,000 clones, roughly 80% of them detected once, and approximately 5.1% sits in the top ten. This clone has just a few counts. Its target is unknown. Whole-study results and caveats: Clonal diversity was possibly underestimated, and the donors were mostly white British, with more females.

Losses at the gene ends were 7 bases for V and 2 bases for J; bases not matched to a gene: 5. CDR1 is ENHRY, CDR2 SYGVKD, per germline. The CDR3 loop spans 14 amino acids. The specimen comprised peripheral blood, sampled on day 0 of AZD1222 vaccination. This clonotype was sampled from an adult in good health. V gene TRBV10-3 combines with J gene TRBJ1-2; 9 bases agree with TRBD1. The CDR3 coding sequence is TGTGCCATCAACTCGGGACAGGGAAACTATGGCTACACCTTC. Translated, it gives CAINSGQGNYGYTF.